The clone carrying this T cell receptor (beta chain) was counted between two and nine times. Its target is not known. Deletions cut 7 bases from V and 2 bases from J, with 9 bases between. Looked up from germline, CDR1 is SQVTM and CDR2 is ANQGSEA. The CDR3 runs 11 residues. Repertoires were generated with immunoSEQ multiplex PCR, while TCRdb's copy carries only in-frame clones and drops some. The sample holds 250,000 or so clones, around 70% seen once. The sample comes from a study of cytotoxic CD8 clonotypes in ibrutinib-treated CLL. The overall study: Responses comprised around 24 partial and 2 complete; at median around 70 months, approximately 15 remained remitted and roughly twelve progressed. When averaged across all of the samples, the counts came to 255,043 productive templates and some 93,000 productive rearrangements. Study-level points and caveats: Having risen at ibrutinib response, clonality had fallen back toward baseline by progression. Timing of sampling differed between sustained-remission and progressing patients.

This TCR was recovered from a human donor with chronic lymphocytic leukemia. The V gene is TRBV29-1, the J gene TRBJ2-7; a possible D gene is TRBD1 (5 bases). Specimen: PBMCs, collected after 24 months of ibrutinib treatment. The chain's CDR3 is CSAGHTYEQYF. As DNA, the CDR3 is TGCAGCGCCGGACACACCTACGAGCAGTACTTC.